The 17 T cell receptor beta chains below all came from one sample that was sequenced in a study of blood T cell repertoires in COVID-19 (dated by TCRdb to 2020 to 2021). Library preparation was by the immunoSEQ multiplex PCR assay. The clones in this table, taken by TCRdb from immuneACCESS, are in-frame only. Not every clone is retained; where verified, under half of the shortfall comes from an unresolved V gene, and the cause of the rest is unknown. The sample table lists 120,000 to 150,000 clones, 80% to 85% of them with a count of one. 5% to 7% of the sample is in the top ten clones. The sequenced sample was PBMCs or T cells enriched from blood (not recorded which). The receptors derive from a woman between 50 and 59 years old who had been exposed to COVID-19.

The V gene is TRBV19, the J gene TRBJ1-2; 10 nucleotides line up with TRBD1. Germline V lookup: CDR1 LNHDA, CDR2 SQIVND (reference sequence). V gave up 4 bases and J gave up 4 bases; unmatched junction bases: 9. The CDR3 totals 16 residues. CDR3 in DNA: TGTGCCAGTAGTACCTCGACAGGGGGCGCTGGCTATGGCTACACCTTC. This codes for CASSTSTGGAGYGYTF.

The chain couples TRBV4-1 to TRBJ1-6; 7 bases fit TRBD1. The V segment lost 3 bases and the J segment 5 bases; nucleotides outside the gene matches: 7. CDR3 length equals 16 residues. Per the germline V gene, CDR1 is MGHRA and CDR2 is YSYEKL. CDR3 nucleotide sequence: TGCGCCAGCAGCCATGGACGACAGGGAAATAATTCACCCCTCCACTTT. Encoded protein: CASSHGRQGNNSPLHF.

This chain joins TRBV27 and TRBJ2-3; tentative D call: TRBD2 (6 bases). The V end lost 8 bases, the J end lost 6 bases, and 18 bases lay between the germline ends. The CDR3 contains 14 residues. CDR1 and CDR2 from the germline V gene are MNHEY and SMNVEV (reference sequence). CDR3 bases: TGTGCCAGCCGCCTGGGACTTCCGCGGGATACGCAGTATTTT. Its translation is CASRLGLPRDTQYF.

V usage is TRBV3-1 (or the pseudogene TRBV3-2) and J usage is TRBJ2-5, with D maybe TRBD1 (5 bases). Germline CDR1 LGHDT, CDR2 YNNKEL (reference sequence). Trimming removed 0 bases from V and 2 bases from J, with 13 bases in between. This CDR3 is 16 amino acids long. CDR3 residues: CASSQDVRAGQETQYF. The DNA for the CDR3 is TGTGCCAGCAGCCAAGATGTCCGGGCAGGGCAAGAGACCCAGTACTTC.

The gene calls are TRBV10-1 and TRBJ1-4, with 7 bases lining up with TRBD1. The germline V gene has CDR1 WNHNN and CDR2 SYGVQD (reference sequence). V lost 10 bases, J lost 4 bases, and 9 bases stayed unmatched. There are 14 residues in the CDR3. The CDR3 loop is CATSGQPNNEKLFF. The CDR3 DNA reads as TGCGCCACCTCGGGACAGCCTAATAATGAAAAACTGTTTTTT.

The chain is built from TRBV30 and TRBJ2-4, with D maybe TRBD2 (6 bases). The germline V gene has CDR1 GTSNPN and CDR2 SVGIG (reference sequence). This CDR3 is built from 12 residues. V shed 2 bases and J shed 13 bases, with 15 bases lying between them. The chain's CDR3 is CAWSPRGSHQYF. For the CDR3, the DNA is TGTGCCTGGAGTCCTCGGGGGTCACACCAGTACTTC.

V usage is TRBV27 and J usage is TRBJ1-4; D not resolved. The V and J ends lost 10 bases and 4 bases respectively, with 13 bases between them. The CDR3 has 13 residues. CDR1 MNHEY and CDR2 SMNVEV come from the germline V gene (reference sequence). The CDR3 sequence: CATSGSRNEKLFF. The CDR3 bases are TGTGCCACCTCGGGTTCCCGTAATGAAAAACTGTTTTTT.

The gene calls are TRBV14 and TRBJ2-1; possibly TRBD2 for D (5 bases). Germline V lookup: CDR1 SGHDN, CDR2 FVKESK. CDR3 length: 13 amino acids. Trimming left V 1 base short and J 7 bases short, with 8 bases between. The CDR3 bases are TGTGCCAGCAGCCAAGTCCGGGGTAATGAGCAGTTCTTC. Its protein product is CASSQVRGNEQFF.

This clone was picked up one time. The chain combines TRBV7-2 with TRBJ1-5, with TRBD1 matching 7 bases. V gave up 3 bases and J gave up 0 bases; unmatched junction bases: 2. This CDR3 contains 15 residues. Germline V gives CDR1 SGHTA, CDR2 FQGNSA. The CDR3 loop reads CASSFRGSSNQPQHF. CDR3 DNA: TGTGCCAGCAGCTTCAGGGGGTCTAGCAATCAGCCCCAGCATTTT.

The chain joins TRBV29-1 to TRBJ2-7; 7 bases match TRBD1. The CDR3 runs to 14 residues. Germline V gene sequence: CDR1 SQVTM, CDR2 ANQGSEA. The junction had 14 bases not matched to a gene; V was cut back by 4 bases and J by 8 bases. The CDR3 bases are TGCAGCGTTGCCGTTGGGACAGACTCTTTACAGCAGTACTTC. Amino acid sequence: CSVAVGTDSLQQYF.

By frequency in the sample, this clone is medium-sized. This chain links TRBV4-3 with TRBJ2-3; D is possibly TRBD2 (6 bases). The germline CDR1 and CDR2 sequences are LGHNA and YSLEER. CDR3 length: 14 residues. Trimming cost V 3 bases and J 9 bases, with 16 bases left between them. Written as DNA, the CDR3 is TGCGCCAGCAGCCAGGGACTTGGCGCAAACACGCAGTATTTT. This encodes CASSQGLGANTQYF.

The J gene is TRBJ2-1, the V gene TRBV27; 7 bases line up with TRBD2. Looked up from germline, CDR1 is MNHEY and CDR2 is SMNVEV (reference sequence). The CDR3 consists of 16 residues. V shed 6 bases, J shed 3 bases, and the junction held 11 bases outside the gene matches. For the CDR3, the DNA is TGTGCCAGCAGGAGGCTCGCGGGAGTCTTCTACAATGAGCAGTTCTTC. Its protein product is CASRRLAGVFYNEQFF.

The V gene is TRBV5-6, the J gene TRBJ2-7, with D tentatively TRBD1 (5 bases). With 4 bases removed from V and 3 bases from J, the gap between germline ends came to 17 bases. The CDR3 contains 15 residues. CDR1 and CDR2 (germline): SGHDT, YYEEEE. Written as DNA, the CDR3 is TGTGCCAGCAGCCCCGGAGAACTAAGGGGCTACGAGCAGTACTTC. It codes for CASSPGELRGYEQYF. Using reference TRBV5-6 and TRBJ2-7 for the parts outside the CDR3, the full variable domain is DAGVTQSPTHLIKTRGQQVTLRCSPKSGHDTVSWYQQALGQGPQFIFQYYEEEERQRGNFPDRFSGHQFPNYSSELNVNALLLGDSALYLCASSPGELRGYEQYFGPGTRLTVT.

The chain employs TRBV4-1 and TRBJ2-1; TRBD1 might be the D (5 bases). CDR1 and CDR2 from the germline V gene are MGHRA and YSYEKL. Trimming removed 2 bases from V and 6 bases from J, with 14 bases in between. CDR3 size: 15 residues. DNA of the CDR3: TGCGCCAGCAGCCAACCCTGGACAAAGGGCAATGAGCAGTTCTTC. Translating it yields CASSQPWTKGNEQFF.

V usage is TRBV2 and J usage is TRBJ2-1, with a possible D match to TRBD2 (7 bases). CDR1 is SNHLY, CDR2 FYNNEI, per germline. Trimming took 11 bases from V and 6 from J, leaving 14 bases between them. This CDR3 region has 12 residues. The CDR3 loop reads CASRGGINEQFF. As DNA, the CDR3 is TGTGCCTCCAGGGGAGGGATCAATGAGCAGTTCTTC.

The chain's CDR3 is CASSLGGTKTYNEQFF. As DNA, the CDR3 is TGCGCCAGCAGCTTGGGCGGGACTAAAACATACAATGAGCAGTTCTTC. This chain joins TRBV5-1 and TRBJ2-1; 7 bases match TRBD2. The V gene's germline CDR1 is SGHRS and CDR2 YFSETQ. With 0 bases clipped from V and 4 bases from J, the junction kept 7 bases outside the gene matches. This CDR3 is 16 amino acids long.

This chain joins TRBV19 and TRBJ2-7, with D uncertain. Germline V gives CDR1 LNHDA, CDR2 SQIVND (reference sequence). The V gene lost 1 base and the J gene lost 5 bases, with 9 bases spanning the gap. The CDR3 extends over 13 amino acids. DNA for the CDR3: TGTGCCAGTAGTATAGGATGGCTGGACGAGCAGTACTTC. It specifies CASSIGWLDEQYF.